Shown below are 24 T cell receptor beta chains from a single sample sequenced in a study of blood T cell repertoires in COVID-19. Profiling relied on immunoSEQ multiplex PCR, and the TCRdb table lists in-frame clones only, not all of them. This table holds around 300,000 clones, roughly 90% found once. The sequencing sample was made of peripheral blood. The source of these receptors is a woman aged 45-59 years with active or convalescent COVID-19.

The chain combines TRBV28 with TRBJ2-2, with D perhaps matching TRBD2 (5 bases). Per germline, CDR1 MDHEN and CDR2 SYDVKM. The V end was cut by 2 bases, the J end by 4 bases, with 8 bases between. CDR3 length equals 14 residues. Here the CDR3 DNA reads TGTGCCAGCAGTTTAGGGAGAAGCACCGGGGAGCTGTTTTTT. Translation gives CASSLGRSTGELFF.

The genes are TRBV7-9 and TRBJ2-3; the match to TRBD1 covers 7 bases. Germline CDR1 and CDR2: SEHNR and FQNEAQ (reference sequence). The CDR3 totals 15 residues. The V and J ends lost 5 bases and 0 bases, in that order; junction bases with no gene match: 5. The CDR3 sequence: CASSPPGQSTDTQYF. The CDR3 DNA reads as TGTGCCAGCAGCCCACCGGGACAGAGCACAGATACGCAGTATTTT.

This clone was observed many times. The chain recombines TRBV7-2 with TRBJ1-5; TRBD1 matches 7 bases. This CDR3 is built from 15 residues. With 5 bases clipped from V and 8 bases from J, the junction kept 12 bases outside the gene matches. The V gene's germline CDR1 is SGHTA and CDR2 FQGNSA. The CDR3 coding sequence is TGTGCCAGCAGCCCCGAGGACAGGAGGTCCGAGCCCCAGCATTTT. Amino acid sequence: CASSPEDRRSEPQHF.

The genes are TRBV3-1 (or the pseudogene TRBV3-2) and TRBJ2-6; D is uncertain. Germline CDR1 reads LGHDT; CDR2 reads YNNKEL (reference sequence). The V gene lost 1 base and the J gene lost 0 bases, with 10 bases spanning the gap. The CDR3 is made up of 17 amino acids. This CDR3 is CASSQAYTASGANVLTF. For the CDR3, the DNA is TGTGCCAGCAGCCAAGCTTACACAGCCTCTGGGGCCAACGTCCTGACTTTC.

The chain carries TRBV9 and TRBJ1-2; D is unclear. V was cut by 0 bases and J by 5 bases, with 14 bases left in between. The CDR3 runs 15 residues. Germline V gene data show CDR1 as SGDLS and CDR2 as YYNGEE. For the CDR3, the DNA is TGTGCCAGCAGCGTAGGATCCCCCGGAGTTTATGGCTACACCTTC. It is translated as CASSVGSPGVYGYTF.

This sequence joins TRBV4-1 and TRBJ2-7; perhaps TRBD1 as D (6 bases). Trimming shortened V by 3 bases and J by 1 base, and 16 bases separated the two germline ends. In germline, CDR1 is MGHRA, CDR2 YSYEKL. The CDR3 has 16 amino acids. This CDR3 reads CASSQVGQSTSYEQYF. The CDR3 DNA follows: TGCGCCAGCAGCCAGGTTGGACAGTCCACATCCTACGAGCAGTACTTC.

This clone was seen a single time. The chain joins TRBV28 to TRBJ1-1; a possible D gene is TRBD1 (6 bases). The CDR3 runs to 16 residues. V shed 3 bases and J shed 2 bases, with 16 bases lying between them. Per the germline V gene, CDR1 is MDHEN and CDR2 is SYDVKM. CDR3 residues: CASSFNSWGRNTEAFF. CDR3 nucleotides: TGTGCCAGCAGTTTTAATTCGTGGGGGCGAAACACTGAAGCTTTCTTT.

V usage is TRBV6-6 and J usage is TRBJ1-5; D is ambiguous. The CDR3 totals 12 residues. V was shortened by 6 bases and J by 9 bases, with 12 bases between the two germline ends. Germline V lookup: CDR1 MNHNY, CDR2 SVGAGI (reference sequence). In DNA, the CDR3 is TGTGCCAGCAGCCAATCGCGGTTGCCCCAGCATTTT. The encoded protein is CASSQSRLPQHF.

The chain has TRBV30 and TRBJ1-1, with D unclear. Trimming cost V 3 bases and J 4 bases, with 15 bases left between them. Germline V gene data show CDR1 as GTSNPN and CDR2 as SVGIG (reference sequence). The CDR3 is 14 residues long. CDR3 sequence (DNA): TGTGCCTGGAGGAGTTCCCCGGCGGGCACTGAAGCTTTCTTT. Its protein product is CAWRSSPAGTEAFF.

The chain joins TRBV28 to TRBJ1-1, with D unresolved. From germline, CDR1 is MDHEN and CDR2 SYDVKM. Trimming took 8 bases from V and 3 from J, leaving 10 bases between them. The CDR3 runs 12 residues. The CDR3 sequence is CASLRYDTEAFF. The DNA for the CDR3 is TGTGCCAGCTTGAGATATGACACTGAAGCTTTCTTT.

The CDR3 region is CASSMGGPNTGELFF. In DNA, the CDR3 is TGTGCCAGTAGTATGGGGGGGCCTAACACCGGGGAGCTGTTTTTT. This rearrangement joins TRBV19 to TRBJ2-2, with a tentative D call TRBD2 (7 bases). Germline V CDR1 and CDR2: LNHDA, SQIVND (reference sequence). Trimming stripped 3 bases from V and 2 bases from J, with 10 bases between. The CDR3 consists of 15 residues.

The chain is built from TRBV2 and TRBJ1-2; 7 nucleotides line up with TRBD1. Trimming took 11 bases from V and 4 from J; bases not matched to a gene: 25. CDR1 is SNHLY, CDR2 FYNNEI, per germline. There are 18 residues in the CDR3. The CDR3 sequence is CASQNPLGRTGRGYGYTF. As DNA, the CDR3 is TGTGCCTCCCAAAATCCCCTAGGCCGGACAGGCCGAGGCTATGGCTACACCTTC.

There are a few counts of this clone. V gene TRBV28 combines with J gene TRBJ2-1; 12 nucleotides agree with TRBD2. V shed 5 bases and J 0 bases; nucleotides not matched to a gene: 14. Per the germline V gene, CDR1 is MDHEN and CDR2 is SYDVKM. This CDR3 has 20 residues. The DNA of the CDR3 is TGTGCCAGCAGTGGATTCGGAGGGACTAGCGGGTCGAGCTCCTACAATGAGCAGTTCTTC. This encodes CASSGFGGTSGSSSYNEQFF. The whole variable domain, filled in from reference TRBV28 and TRBJ2-1, reads DVKVTQSSRYLVKRTGEKVFLECVQDMDHENMFWYRQDPGLGLRLIYFSYDVKMKEKGDIPEGYSVSREKKERFSLILESASTNQTSMYLCASSGFGGTSGSSSYNEQFFGPGTRLTVL.

The chain uses TRBV21-1 and TRBJ2-6; the table's TRBD1 call for D was not verified on the DNA. TRBV21-1 is an annotated pseudogene. The CDR3 consists of 18 residues. Written as DNA, the CDR3 is TGTGCCAGCAGCAAAGGACAGATACCAAGCTCTGGGGCCAACGTCCTGACTTTC. It is translated as CASSKGQIPSSGANVLTF.

The chain joins TRBV7-9 to TRBJ1-1; the match to TRBD1 covers 8 bases. The J segment lost 0 bases and the V segment lost 5 bases, leaving 8 bases of the junction unmatched. The CDR3 consists of 16 residues. The germline CDR1 and CDR2 sequences are SEHNR and FQNEAQ (reference sequence). DNA for the CDR3: TGTGCCAGCAGCCGCTGGACAGGGTATATGAACACTGAAGCTTTCTTT. It codes for CASSRWTGYMNTEAFF.

This chain connects TRBV6-2 or TRBV6-3 to TRBJ2-7; 14 positions agree with TRBD2. Germline values: CDR1 MNHEY, CDR2 SVGEGT. The CDR3 loop spans 20 amino acids. V lost 6 bases and J lost 0; bases outside the gene matches: 16. The CDR3, as DNA: TGTGCCAGCAGCCGACAGTCCGGGACTAGCGGGAGTGGTAACTCCTACGAGCAGTACTTC. Translated, it gives CASSRQSGTSGSGNSYEQYF.

This CDR3 reads CASSPGDRGGTGELFF. CDR3 DNA sequence: TGCGCCAGCAGCCCCGGGGACAGGGGAGGCACCGGGGAGCTGTTTTTT. The rearrangement uses TRBV5-1 and TRBJ2-2; 10 nucleotides agree with TRBD1. V gave up 4 bases and J gave up 4 bases; unmatched junction bases: 7. Germline lookup yields CDR1 SGHRS and CDR2 YFSETQ. This CDR3 contains 16 residues.

The rearrangement uses TRBV6-2 or TRBV6-3 and TRBJ1-5; maybe TRBD1 (6 bases). The germline V and J ends were trimmed by 2 bases and 0 bases, with 17 bases remaining between them. Germline CDR1 reads MNHEY; CDR2 reads SVGEGT. This CDR3 is 18 amino acids long. The CDR3 reads CASSYPSNRVYSNQPQHF. CDR3 DNA: TGTGCCAGCAGTTACCCAAGTAACAGGGTTTATAGCAATCAGCCCCAGCATTTT.

In its sample, this clone was seen once. V gene TRBV7-2 combines with J gene TRBJ2-7, with 13 bases aligning to TRBD2. Germline loops: CDR1 SGHTA, CDR2 FQGNSA. V shed 1 base, J shed 6 bases, and the junction held 3 bases outside the gene matches. This CDR3 has 15 amino acids. Written as DNA, the CDR3 is TGTGCCAGCAGCTTAGGGACTAGCGGGAGTGGCGAGCAGTACTTC. The encoded protein is CASSLGTSGSGEQYF.

J is TRBJ2-5 and V is TRBV4-1, with TRBD2 matching 7 bases. The length of the CDR3 is 20 residues. V was pared by 5 bases and J by 5 bases, with 26 bases of the junction left unmatched. The germline V gene has CDR1 MGHRA and CDR2 YSYEKL. CDR3 in DNA: TGCGCCAGCAGCTCCAGACTAGCCGCACGGCCACTCTTAAACGCGGAGACCCAGTACTTC. Translated: CASSSRLAARPLLNAETQYF.

V and J are TRBV24-1 and TRBJ1-2; TRBD1 aligns across 7 bases. Germline V CDR1 and CDR2: KGHDR, SFDVKD. This CDR3 has 18 amino acids. V trimming: 3 bases; J trimming: 0 bases; junction bases outside the gene matches: 12. CDR3 sequence reads: CATSDPWSPGGPNYGYTF. The DNA for the CDR3 is TGTGCCACCAGTGATCCGTGGTCCCCAGGGGGACCTAACTATGGCTACACCTTC.

The chain is built from TRBV7-6 and TRBJ1-1; 7 nucleotides align to TRBD1. V shed 4 bases, J shed 3 bases, and the junction held 5 bases outside the gene matches. The CDR3 totals 14 residues. The germline V gene has CDR1 SGHVS and CDR2 FNYEAQ. The CDR3 loop reads CASSSGQDYTEAFF. The CDR3 DNA is TGTGCCAGCAGCTCCGGACAGGACTACACTGAAGCTTTCTTT.

The chain combines TRBV4-2 with TRBJ1-6; 8 nucleotides agree with TRBD1. The CDR3 consists of 16 residues. V was clipped by 0 bases and J by 6 bases; unmatched bases: 4. Germline CDR1 and CDR2: LGHNA and YNFKEQ. The CDR3 DNA is TGTGCCAGCAGCCAAGAGGGACAGGAGGGTAATTCACCCCTCCACTTT. Protein: CASSQEGQEGNSPLHF.

The chain combines TRBV29-1 with TRBJ2-3, with D perhaps matching TRBD2 (6 bases). This CDR3 is built from 12 residues. Looked up from germline, CDR1 is SQVTM and CDR2 is ANQGSEA. Trimming took off 5 bases at V and 8 bases at J, with 14 bases between the two ends. The CDR3 sequence: CSVPTTGGTQYF. The DNA for the CDR3 is TGCAGCGTTCCTACAACCGGGGGTACGCAGTATTTT.